The 5 T cell receptor beta chains in this list originate from one sample, sequenced in a study of OX40 agonist ivuxolimab in advanced cancers. Method: immunoSEQ multiplex PCR; TCRdb's copy keeps in-frame clones and lacks some. Counted here are roughly 46,000 clones, about 91% occurring once; the ten biggest clones make up 4% to 5%. Sequencing used CD4+ or CD8+ T cells sorted from blood, obtained in a trial of the OX40 agonist ivuxolimab. These receptors all come from an adult with an advanced solid tumor such as melanoma, head and neck, liver or kidney cancer.

This chain uses TRBV5-1 with TRBJ1-1, with 8 bases fitting TRBD1. The J segment lost 3 bases and the V segment lost 2 bases, leaving 3 bases of the junction unmatched. Germline V gene data show CDR1 as SGHRS and CDR2 as YFSETQ. This CDR3 has 14 residues. CDR3 in amino acids: CASSFGQGYTEAFF. CDR3 sequence (DNA): TGCGCCAGCAGCTTCGGACAGGGTTACACTGAAGCTTTCTTT.

The chain has TRBV27 and TRBJ1-4; D may be TRBD1 (5 bases). Trimming pared 6 bases from V and 5 bases from J, leaving 13 bases between. This CDR3 spans 14 amino acids. Germline values: CDR1 MNHEY, CDR2 SMNVEV (reference sequence). DNA of the CDR3: TGTGCCAGCAGGCCGGGACGGTCAAATGAAAAACTGTTTTTT. Encoded protein: CASRPGRSNEKLFF.

The V call is TRBV7-3, the J call TRBJ2-7; 8 bases fit TRBD1. This CDR3 has 13 amino acids. Germline-derived CDR1 and CDR2 are SGHTA and FQGTGA. Trimming removed 4 bases from V and 6 bases from J; junction bases left unmatched: 5. The chain's CDR3 is CASSYGQGGEQYF. CDR3 DNA: TGTGCCAGCAGCTACGGACAGGGCGGCGAGCAGTACTTC. The full variable domain, with the rest looked up from reference TRBV7-3 and TRBJ2-7, is GAGVSQTPSNKVTEKGKYVELRCDPISGHTALYWYRQSLGQGPEFLIYFQGTGAADDSGLPNDRFFAVRPEGSVSTLKIQRTERGDSAVYLCASSYGQGGEQYFGPGTRLTVT.

The gene calls are TRBV5-1 and TRBJ1-1, with D uncertain. Germline CDR1 reads SGHRS; CDR2 reads YFSETQ. The CDR3 loop spans 15 amino acids. Deletions cut 2 bases from V and 1 base from J, with 12 bases between. Written as DNA, the CDR3 is TGCGCCAGCAGCTTAAGCCAAGGAGCGAACACTGAAGCTTTCTTT. Translating gives CASSLSQGANTEAFF.

In this sample, this clone turned up a few times. J is TRBJ2-1 and V is TRBV4-3; 8 nucleotides line up with TRBD2. The germline gives CDR1 LGHNA, CDR2 YSLEER. The CDR3 totals 16 residues. The ends lost 0 bases at V and 4 bases at J; junction bases unmatched: 5. The CDR3 loop is CASSQEGSGTYNEQFF. DNA for the CDR3: TGCGCCAGCAGCCAAGAGGGTAGCGGGACATACAATGAGCAGTTCTTC.